Listed here are 5 T cell receptor beta chains from one sample, sequenced in a study of a mutant IDH1 vaccine in newly diagnosed glioma. TCRdb's table, derived via immunoSEQ multiplex PCR, lists solely in-frame clones and lacks some. Of 75,000 to 100,000 clones listed, approximately 90% are singletons. Time point defined: baseline, week 1 (first vaccination visit). As to treatment: pre-vaccination baseline after standard-of-care therapy. The sample consisted of PBMCs, taken from a glioma patient treated with radiotherapy, temozolomide or both. The receptor set was obtained from a woman between 45 and 60 years old with glioma.

This chain joins TRBV19 and TRBJ2-3; 13 bases align to TRBD2. Germline V gene sequence: CDR1 LNHDA, CDR2 SQIVND (reference sequence). The ends lost 6 bases at V and 5 bases at J; junction bases unmatched: 2. The CDR3 spans 14 residues. Here the CDR3 reads CASRLAGGGDTQYF. In nucleotides, the CDR3 is TGTGCCAGTAGACTAGCGGGAGGGGGAGATACGCAGTATTTT.

This clone was detected a few times. Other DNA sequences of this sample code for an identical CDR3. V is TRBV7-3 and J is TRBJ2-5; D not resolved. V gave up 5 bases and J gave up 2 bases, with 12 bases separating them. In germline, CDR1 is SGHTA, CDR2 FQGTGA. The CDR3 covers 14 residues. CDR3 coding DNA: TGTGCCAGCAGCCCTACCGGGCTACAAGAGACCCAGTACTTC. Translated: CASSPTGLQETQYF.

The rearrangement joins TRBV30 to TRBJ2-5; TRBD2 aligns across 8 bases. CDR3 length: 14 amino acids. The germline gives CDR1 GTSNPN, CDR2 SVGIG (reference sequence). V was clipped by 8 bases and J by 1 base; unmatched bases: 9. CDR3 region: CAGRGAGGQETQYF. The CDR3 nucleotides read TGTGCCGGGCGCGGGGCGGGGGGCCAAGAGACCCAGTACTTC. Full variable domain (remainder filled in from reference TRBV30 and TRBJ2-5): SQTIHQWPATLVQPVGSPLSLECTVEGTSNPNLYWYRQAAGRGLQLLFYSVGIGQISSEVPQNLSASRPQDRQFILSSKKLLLSDSGFYLCAGRGAGGQETQYFGPGTRLLVL.

V and J are TRBV9 and TRBJ2-3; D could derive from TRBD1 or TRBD2 (6 bases each). V was pared by 1 base and J by 2 bases, with 11 bases between. Looked up from germline, CDR1 is SGDLS and CDR2 is YYNGEE. This CDR3 comprises 15 residues. The CDR3 DNA sequence: TGTGCCAGCAGCGTAAGTCCGGGGGCCACAGATACGCAGTATTTT. Amino acids: CASSVSPGATDTQYF.

The chain links TRBV6-5 to TRBJ1-4; no clear D gene. Germline CDR1 is MNHEY and CDR2 is SVGAGI. V shed 1 base and J shed 8 bases, with 11 bases lying between them. This CDR3 has 14 residues. For the CDR3, the DNA is TGTGCCAGCAGTTACTGGAGGGTTCCCGAAAAACTGTTTTTT. It encodes CASSYWRVPEKLFF.